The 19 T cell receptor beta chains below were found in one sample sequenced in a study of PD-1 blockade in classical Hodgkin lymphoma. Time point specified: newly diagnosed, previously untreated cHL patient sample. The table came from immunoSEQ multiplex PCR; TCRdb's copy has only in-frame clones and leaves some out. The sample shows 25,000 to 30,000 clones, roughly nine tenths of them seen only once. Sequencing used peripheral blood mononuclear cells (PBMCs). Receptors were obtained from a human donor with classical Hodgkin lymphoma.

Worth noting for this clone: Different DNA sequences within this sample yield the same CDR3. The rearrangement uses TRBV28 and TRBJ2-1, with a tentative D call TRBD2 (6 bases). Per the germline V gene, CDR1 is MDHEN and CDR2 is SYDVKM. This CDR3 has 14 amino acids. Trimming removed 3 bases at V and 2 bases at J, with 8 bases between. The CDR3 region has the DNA TGTGCCAGCAGTTTTGGAGGGGCCTACAATGAGCAGTTCTTC. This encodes CASSFGGAYNEQFF.

CDR3 sequence (DNA): TGTGCCAGCACCCTCTCCGGTTTTGCGGGTGAGCAGTTCTTC. Amino acid sequence: CASTLSGFAGEQFF. The V call is TRBV28, the J call TRBJ2-1; possibly TRBD2 for D (5 bases). Trimming pared 7 bases from V and 9 bases from J, leaving 19 bases between. The germline gives CDR1 MDHEN, CDR2 SYDVKM. The CDR3 spans 14 residues.

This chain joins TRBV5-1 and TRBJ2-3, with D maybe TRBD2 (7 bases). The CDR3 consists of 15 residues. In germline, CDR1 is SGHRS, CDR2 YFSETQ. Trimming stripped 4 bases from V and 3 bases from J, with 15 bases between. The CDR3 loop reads CASSPVGGGTDTQYF. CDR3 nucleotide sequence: TGCGCCAGCAGCCCGGTAGGGGGAGGGACAGATACGCAGTATTTT.

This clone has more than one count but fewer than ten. The CDR3 reads CASSGQGAGEQYF. The CDR3 bases are TGTGCCAGCAGTGGGCAGGGGGCAGGCGAGCAGTACTTC. V gene TRBV27 combines with J gene TRBJ2-7, with 8 bases lining up with TRBD1. Trimming removed 5 bases from V and 6 bases from J; junction bases left unmatched: 6. Looked up from germline, CDR1 is MNHEY and CDR2 is SMNVEV (reference sequence). The CDR3 contains 13 residues.

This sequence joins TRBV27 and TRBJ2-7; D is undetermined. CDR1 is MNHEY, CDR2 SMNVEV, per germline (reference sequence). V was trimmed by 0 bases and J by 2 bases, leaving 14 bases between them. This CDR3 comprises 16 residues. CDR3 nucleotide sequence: TGTGCCAGCAGTTTATCACCGGACGGTCAGGCCTACGAGCAGTACTTC. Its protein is CASSLSPDGQAYEQYF.

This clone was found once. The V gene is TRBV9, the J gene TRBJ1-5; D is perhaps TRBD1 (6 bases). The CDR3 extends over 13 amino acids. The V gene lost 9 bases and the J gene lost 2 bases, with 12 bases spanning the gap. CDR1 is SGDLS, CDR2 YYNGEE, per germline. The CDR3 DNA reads TGTGCCATACCAGGGGATCGCAATCAGCCCCAGCATTTT. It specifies CAIPGDRNQPQHF.

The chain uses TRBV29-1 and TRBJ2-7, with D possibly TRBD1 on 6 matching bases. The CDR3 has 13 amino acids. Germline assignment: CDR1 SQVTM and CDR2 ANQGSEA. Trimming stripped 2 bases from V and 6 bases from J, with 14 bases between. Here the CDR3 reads CSVERTARGEQYF. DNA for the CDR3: TGCAGCGTTGAAAGGACAGCCCGCGGCGAGCAGTACTTC.

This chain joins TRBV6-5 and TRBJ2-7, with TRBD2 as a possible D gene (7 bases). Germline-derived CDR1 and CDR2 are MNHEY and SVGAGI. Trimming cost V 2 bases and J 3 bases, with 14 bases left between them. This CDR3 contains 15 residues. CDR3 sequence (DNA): TGTGCCAGCAGTTACGCGTCGGGGGGCTTCTACGAGCAGTACTTC. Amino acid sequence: CASSYASGGFYEQYF.

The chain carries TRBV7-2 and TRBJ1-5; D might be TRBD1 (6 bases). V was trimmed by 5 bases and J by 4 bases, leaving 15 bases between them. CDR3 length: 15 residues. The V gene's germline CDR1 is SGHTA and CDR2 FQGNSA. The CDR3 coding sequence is TGTGCCAGCAGCCCCTCCGGGACAAGGAATCAGCCCCAGCATTTT. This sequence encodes CASSPSGTRNQPQHF.

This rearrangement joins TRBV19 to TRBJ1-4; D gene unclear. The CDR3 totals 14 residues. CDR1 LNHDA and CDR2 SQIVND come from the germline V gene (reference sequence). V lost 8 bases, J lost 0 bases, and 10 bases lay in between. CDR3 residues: CASSTFATNEKLFF. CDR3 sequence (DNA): TGTGCCAGTTCGACCTTTGCAACTAATGAAAAACTGTTTTTT.

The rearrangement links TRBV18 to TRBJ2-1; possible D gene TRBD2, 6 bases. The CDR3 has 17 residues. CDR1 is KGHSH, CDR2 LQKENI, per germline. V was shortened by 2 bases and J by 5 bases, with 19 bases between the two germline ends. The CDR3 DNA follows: TGTGCCAGCTCACCAAATCGCGGGCTAGCGCGCCACAATGAGCAGTTCTTC. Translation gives CASSPNRGLARHNEQFF.

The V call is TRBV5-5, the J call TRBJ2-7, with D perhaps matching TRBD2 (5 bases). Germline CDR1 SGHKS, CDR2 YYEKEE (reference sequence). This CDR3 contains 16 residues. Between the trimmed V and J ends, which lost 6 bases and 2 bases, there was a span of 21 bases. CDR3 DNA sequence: TGTGCCAGCACCACCGAGAAGGCGGGCGTTCCCTACGAGCAGTACTTC. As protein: CASTTEKAGVPYEQYF. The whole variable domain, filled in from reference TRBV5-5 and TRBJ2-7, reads DAGVTQSPTHLIKTRGQQVTLRCSPISGHKSVSWYQQVLGQGPQFIFQYYEKEERGRGNFPDRFSARQFPNYSSELNVNALLLGDSALYLCASTTEKAGVPYEQYFGPGTRLTVT.

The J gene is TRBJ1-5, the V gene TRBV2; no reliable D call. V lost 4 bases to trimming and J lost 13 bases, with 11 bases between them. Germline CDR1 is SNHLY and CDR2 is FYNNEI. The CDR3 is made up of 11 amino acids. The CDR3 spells CASSGDYWQHF. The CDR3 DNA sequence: TGTGCCAGCAGTGGGGATTATTGGCAGCATTTT.

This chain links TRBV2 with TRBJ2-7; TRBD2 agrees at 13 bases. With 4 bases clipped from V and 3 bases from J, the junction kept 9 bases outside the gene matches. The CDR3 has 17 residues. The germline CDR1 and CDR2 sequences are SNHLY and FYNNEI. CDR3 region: CASSATSGRAKNYEQYF. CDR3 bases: TGTGCCAGCAGTGCCACTAGCGGGAGGGCCAAAAACTACGAGCAGTACTTC.

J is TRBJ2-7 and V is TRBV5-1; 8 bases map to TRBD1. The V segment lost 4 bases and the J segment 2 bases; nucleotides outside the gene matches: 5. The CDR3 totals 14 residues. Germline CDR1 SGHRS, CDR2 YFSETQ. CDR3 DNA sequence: TGCGCCAGCAGCCGTTCACAGGGGGCCTACGAGCAGTACTTC. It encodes CASSRSQGAYEQYF.

The CDR3 bases are TGTGCCAGCAGCAGACCGGACTTAAAGTACTTC. Its protein product is CASSRPDLKYF. The chain has TRBV21-1 and TRBJ2-4; the table's D call TRBD2 went unverified against the DNA. TRBV21-1 has pseudogene status. The CDR3 consists of 11 residues.

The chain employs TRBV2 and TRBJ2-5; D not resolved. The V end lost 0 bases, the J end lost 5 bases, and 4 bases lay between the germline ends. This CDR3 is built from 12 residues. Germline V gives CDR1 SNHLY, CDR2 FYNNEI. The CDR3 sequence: CASSEAAETQYF. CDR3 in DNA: TGTGCCAGCAGTGAAGCGGCGGAGACCCAGTACTTC. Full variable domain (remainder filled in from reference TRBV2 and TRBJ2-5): EPEVTQTPSHQVTQMGQEVILRCVPISNHLYFYWYRQILGQKVEFLVSFYNNEISEKSEIFDDQFSVERPDGSNFTLKIRSTKLEDSAMYFCASSEAAETQYFGPGTRLLVL.

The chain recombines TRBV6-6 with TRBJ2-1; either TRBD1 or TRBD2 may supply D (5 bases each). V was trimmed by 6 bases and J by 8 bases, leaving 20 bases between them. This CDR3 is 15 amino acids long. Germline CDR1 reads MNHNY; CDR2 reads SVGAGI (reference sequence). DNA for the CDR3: TGTGCCAGCAGCCCCCCCCGGGCTTGGGACCATGAGCAGTTCTTC. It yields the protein CASSPPRAWDHEQFF.

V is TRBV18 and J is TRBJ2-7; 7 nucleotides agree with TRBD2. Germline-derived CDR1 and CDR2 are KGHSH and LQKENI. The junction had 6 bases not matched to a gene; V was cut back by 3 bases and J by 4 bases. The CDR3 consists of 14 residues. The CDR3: CASSPGSGTYEQYF. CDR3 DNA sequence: TGTGCCAGCTCACCGGGGAGCGGGACGTACGAGCAGTACTTC.